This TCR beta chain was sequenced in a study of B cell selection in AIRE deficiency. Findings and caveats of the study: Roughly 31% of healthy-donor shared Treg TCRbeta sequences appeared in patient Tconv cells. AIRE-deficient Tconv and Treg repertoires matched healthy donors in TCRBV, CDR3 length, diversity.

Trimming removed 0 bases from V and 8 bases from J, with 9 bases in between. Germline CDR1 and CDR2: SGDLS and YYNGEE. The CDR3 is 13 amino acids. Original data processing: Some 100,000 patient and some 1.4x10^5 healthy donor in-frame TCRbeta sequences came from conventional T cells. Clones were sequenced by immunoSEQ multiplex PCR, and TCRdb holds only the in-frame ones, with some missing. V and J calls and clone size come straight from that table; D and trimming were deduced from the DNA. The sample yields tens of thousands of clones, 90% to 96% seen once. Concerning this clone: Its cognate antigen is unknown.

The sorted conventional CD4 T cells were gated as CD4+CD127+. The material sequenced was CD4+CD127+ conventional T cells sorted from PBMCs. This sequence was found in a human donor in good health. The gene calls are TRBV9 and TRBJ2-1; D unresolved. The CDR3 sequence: CASSVVAADEQFF. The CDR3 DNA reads TGTGCCAGCAGCGTAGTTGCCGCGGATGAGCAGTTCTTC.